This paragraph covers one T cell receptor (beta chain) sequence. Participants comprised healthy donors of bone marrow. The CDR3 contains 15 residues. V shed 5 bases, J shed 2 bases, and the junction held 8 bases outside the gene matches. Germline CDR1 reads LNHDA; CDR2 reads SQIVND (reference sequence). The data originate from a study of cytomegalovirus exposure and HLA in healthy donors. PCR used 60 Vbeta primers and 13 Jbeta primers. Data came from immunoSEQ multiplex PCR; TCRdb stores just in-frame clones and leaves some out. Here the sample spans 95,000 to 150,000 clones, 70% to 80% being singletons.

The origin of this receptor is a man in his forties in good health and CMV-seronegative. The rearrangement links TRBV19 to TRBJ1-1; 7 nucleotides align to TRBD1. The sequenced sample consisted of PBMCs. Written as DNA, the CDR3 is TGTGCCAGTAGTGGAGGGGGCCAGCTAAACACTGAAGCTTTCTTT. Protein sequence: CASSGGGQLNTEAFF.